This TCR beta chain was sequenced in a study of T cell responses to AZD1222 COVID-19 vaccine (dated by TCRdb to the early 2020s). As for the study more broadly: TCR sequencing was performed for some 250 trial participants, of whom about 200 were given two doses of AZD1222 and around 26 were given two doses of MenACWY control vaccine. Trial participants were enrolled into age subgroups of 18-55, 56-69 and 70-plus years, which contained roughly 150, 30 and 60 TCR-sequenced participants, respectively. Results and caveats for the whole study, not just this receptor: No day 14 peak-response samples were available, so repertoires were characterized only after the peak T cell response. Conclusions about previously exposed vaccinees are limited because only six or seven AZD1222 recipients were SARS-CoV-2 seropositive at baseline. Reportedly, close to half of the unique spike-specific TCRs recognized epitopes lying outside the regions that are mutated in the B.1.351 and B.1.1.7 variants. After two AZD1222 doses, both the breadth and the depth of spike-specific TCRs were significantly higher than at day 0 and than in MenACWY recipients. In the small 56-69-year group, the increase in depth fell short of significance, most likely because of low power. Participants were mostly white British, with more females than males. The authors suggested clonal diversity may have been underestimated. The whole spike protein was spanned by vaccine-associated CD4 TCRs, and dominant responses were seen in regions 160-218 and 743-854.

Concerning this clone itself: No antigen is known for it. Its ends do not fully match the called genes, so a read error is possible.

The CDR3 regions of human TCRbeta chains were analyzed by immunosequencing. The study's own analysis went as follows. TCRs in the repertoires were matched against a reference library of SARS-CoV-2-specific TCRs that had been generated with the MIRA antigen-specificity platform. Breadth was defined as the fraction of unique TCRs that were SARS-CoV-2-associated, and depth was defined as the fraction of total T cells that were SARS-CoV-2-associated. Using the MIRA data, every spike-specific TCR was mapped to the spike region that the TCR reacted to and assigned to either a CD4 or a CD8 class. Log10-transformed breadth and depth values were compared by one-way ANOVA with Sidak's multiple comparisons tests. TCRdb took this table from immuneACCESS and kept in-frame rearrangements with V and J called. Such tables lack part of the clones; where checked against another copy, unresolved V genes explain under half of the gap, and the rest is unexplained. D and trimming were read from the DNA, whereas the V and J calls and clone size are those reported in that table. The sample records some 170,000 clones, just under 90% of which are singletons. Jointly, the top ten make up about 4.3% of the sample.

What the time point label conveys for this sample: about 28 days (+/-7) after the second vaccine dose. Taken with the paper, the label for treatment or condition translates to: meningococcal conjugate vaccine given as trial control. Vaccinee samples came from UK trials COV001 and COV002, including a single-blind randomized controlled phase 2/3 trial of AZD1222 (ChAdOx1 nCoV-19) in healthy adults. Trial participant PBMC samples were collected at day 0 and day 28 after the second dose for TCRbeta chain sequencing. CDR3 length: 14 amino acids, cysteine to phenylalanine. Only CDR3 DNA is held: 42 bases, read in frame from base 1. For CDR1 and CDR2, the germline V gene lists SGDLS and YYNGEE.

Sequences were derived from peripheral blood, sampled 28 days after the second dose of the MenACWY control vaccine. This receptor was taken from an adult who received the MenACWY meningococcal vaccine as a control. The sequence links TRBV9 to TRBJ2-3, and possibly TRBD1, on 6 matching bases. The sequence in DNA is TGTGCCAGCGGCGTCGGGGTGAGGGGGGATACGCAGTATTTT. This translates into CASGVGVRGDTQYF.